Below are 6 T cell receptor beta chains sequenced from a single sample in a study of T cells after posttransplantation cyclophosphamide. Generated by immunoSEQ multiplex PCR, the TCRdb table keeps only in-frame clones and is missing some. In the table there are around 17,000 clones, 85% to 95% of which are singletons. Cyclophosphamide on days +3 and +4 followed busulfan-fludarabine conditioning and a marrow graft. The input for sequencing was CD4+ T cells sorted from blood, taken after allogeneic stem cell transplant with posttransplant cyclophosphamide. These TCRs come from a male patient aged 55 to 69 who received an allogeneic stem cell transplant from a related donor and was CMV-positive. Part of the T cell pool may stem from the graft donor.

The CDR3 loop is CASSSLAGDTDTQYF. The DNA of the CDR3 is TGTGCCAGCAGCTCTTTAGCGGGGGACACAGATACGCAGTATTTT. The V call is TRBV7-3, the J call TRBJ2-3; TRBD2 matches at 9 bases. This CDR3 region has 15 residues. Trimming cost V 4 bases and J 2 bases; bases outside gene matches: 4. CDR1 and CDR2 from the germline V gene are SGHTA and FQGTGA.

The CDR3 region is CASSWAGVYLPYEQYF. In DNA, the CDR3 is TGTGCCAGCAGTTGGGCAGGGGTCTACCTTCCGTACGAGCAGTACTTC. The chain links TRBV27 to TRBJ2-7; D might be TRBD1 (6 bases). CDR1 is MNHEY, CDR2 SMNVEV, per germline (reference sequence). The CDR3 contains 16 residues. V was shortened by 4 bases and J by 4 bases, with 20 bases between the two germline ends.

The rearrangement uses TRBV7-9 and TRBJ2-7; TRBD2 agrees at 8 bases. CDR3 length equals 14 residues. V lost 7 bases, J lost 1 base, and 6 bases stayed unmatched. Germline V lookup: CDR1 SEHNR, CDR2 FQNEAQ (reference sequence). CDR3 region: CASIPGGSSYEQYF. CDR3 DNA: TGTGCCAGCATCCCGGGAGGGAGTTCCTACGAGCAGTACTTC.

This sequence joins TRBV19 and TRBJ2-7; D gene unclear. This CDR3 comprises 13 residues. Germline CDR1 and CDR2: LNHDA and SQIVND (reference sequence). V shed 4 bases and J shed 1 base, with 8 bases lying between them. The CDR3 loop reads CASSTESSYEQYF. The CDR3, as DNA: TGTGCCAGTAGTACCGAGAGTTCCTACGAGCAGTACTTC.

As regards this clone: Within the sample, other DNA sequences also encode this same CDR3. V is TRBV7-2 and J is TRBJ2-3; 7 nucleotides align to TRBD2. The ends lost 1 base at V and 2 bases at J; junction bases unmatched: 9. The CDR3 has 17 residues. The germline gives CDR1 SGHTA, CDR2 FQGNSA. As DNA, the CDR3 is TGTGCCAGCAGCTTAGAGGGGCGGGGGAGTACCACAGATACGCAGTATTTT. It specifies CASSLEGRGSTTDTQYF. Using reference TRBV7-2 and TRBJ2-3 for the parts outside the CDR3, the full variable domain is GAGVSQSPSNKVTEKGKDVELRCDPISGHTALYWYRQSLGQGLEFLIYFQGNSAPDKSGLPSDRFSAERTGGSVSTLTIQRTQQEDSAVYLCASSLEGRGSTTDTQYFGPGTRLTVL.

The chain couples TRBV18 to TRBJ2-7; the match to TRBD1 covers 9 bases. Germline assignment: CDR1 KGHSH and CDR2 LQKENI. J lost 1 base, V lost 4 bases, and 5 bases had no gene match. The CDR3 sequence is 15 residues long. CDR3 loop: CASSRAGQGSYEQYF. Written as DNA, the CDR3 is TGTGCCAGCTCACGCGCGGGACAGGGTTCCTACGAGCAGTACTTC.